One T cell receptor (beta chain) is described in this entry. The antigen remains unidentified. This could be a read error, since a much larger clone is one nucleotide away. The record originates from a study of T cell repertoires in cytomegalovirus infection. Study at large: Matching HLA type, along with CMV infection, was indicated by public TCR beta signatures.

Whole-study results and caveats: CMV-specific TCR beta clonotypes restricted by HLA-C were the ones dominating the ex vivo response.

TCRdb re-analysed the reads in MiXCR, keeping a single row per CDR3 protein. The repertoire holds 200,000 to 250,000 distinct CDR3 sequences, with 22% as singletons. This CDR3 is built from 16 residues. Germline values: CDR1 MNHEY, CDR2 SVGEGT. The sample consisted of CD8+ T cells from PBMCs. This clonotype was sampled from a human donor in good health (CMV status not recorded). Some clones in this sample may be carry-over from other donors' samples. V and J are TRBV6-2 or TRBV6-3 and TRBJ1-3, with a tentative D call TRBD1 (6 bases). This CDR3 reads CASSPSPGAGGNTMYF. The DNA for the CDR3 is TGTGCCAGCAGCCCTAGTCCAGGGGCGGGGGGAAACACCATGTATTTT.